These 6 T cell receptor beta chains were sequenced from one sample in a study of CD8+CD57+ T cells in acquired aplastic anemia. In patients chosen for sequencing, flow cytometry had shown CD8+CD57+ cell expansion. Both TCR beta VDJ combination and CDR3 sequence profiling were carried out. Genomic DNA was the template for this profiling. TCRdb used MiXCR to reprocess the reads, holding one entry per CDR3 protein. Of 250,000 to 350,000 distinct CDR3 sequences detected, approximately 58% appear once; the ten largest clones hold 1% to 1.5%. What was sequenced was sorted CD4+, CD8+, or CD8+CD57+ T cells (not recorded which) from PBMCs. Every receptor here comes from a human donor with aplastic anemia.

This clonotype was picked up many times. CDR3 sequence (DNA): TGTGCCAGCTCCCGGGACATCTACGAGCAGTACTTC. Protein: CASSRDIYEQYF. This sequence joins TRBV2 and TRBJ2-7; the D gene is possibly TRBD1 (6 bases). CDR3 length: 12 amino acids. Germline V gene sequence: CDR1 SNHLY, CDR2 FYNNEI. With 8 bases removed from V and 3 bases from J, the gap between germline ends came to 11 bases.

This clonotype was recorded many times. The rearrangement links TRBV11-1 to TRBJ2-5; D is perhaps TRBD2 (5 bases). The CDR3 runs to 15 residues. CDR1 is SGHAT and CDR2 is FQDESV in the germline V gene (reference sequence). With 2 bases removed from V and 3 bases from J, the gap between germline ends came to 13 bases. The CDR3 spells CASSLLGSIKETQYF. The CDR3 DNA sequence: TGTGCCAGCAGCTTACTGGGGAGTATCAAAGAGACCCAGTACTTC.

The chain is built from TRBV28 and TRBJ1-6; perhaps TRBD1 as D (6 bases). Germline V gives CDR1 MDHEN, CDR2 SYDVKM. V was cut by 4 bases and J by 7 bases, with 17 bases left in between. CDR3 length: 16 amino acids. CDR3 sequence reads: CASSSTGNLGNSPLHF. Here the CDR3 DNA reads TGTGCCAGCAGTTCCACAGGGAATTTGGGCAATTCACCCCTCCACTTT.

The V gene is TRBV4-1, the J gene TRBJ2-1; D unclear. This CDR3 has 13 amino acids. Germline CDR1 is MGHRA and CDR2 is YSYEKL. V was pared by 0 bases and J by 7 bases, with 7 bases between. As DNA, the CDR3 is TGCGCCAGCAGCCAAGAGCTCGGTAATGAGCAGTTCTTC. It codes for CASSQELGNEQFF.

The rearrangement uses TRBV25-1 and TRBJ1-6; 7 bases agree with TRBD1. Germline V CDR1 and CDR2: MGHDK, SYGVNS. Losses at the gene ends were 6 bases for V and 7 bases for J; bases not matched to a gene: 6. This CDR3 is built from 14 residues. The CDR3 bases are TGTGCCAGCAGCCAGGACAGGATGAATTCACCCCTCCACTTT. It translates to CASSQDRMNSPLHF.

V gene TRBV9 combines with J gene TRBJ2-3, with D perhaps being TRBD1 or TRBD2 (5 bases each). The ends were cut back, 1 base at V and 6 bases at J, with 18 bases in the middle. This CDR3 has 16 residues. Germline CDR1 and CDR2: SGDLS and YYNGEE. Here the CDR3 DNA reads TGTGCCAGCAGCGTATCATCCGGTAGGGGACGGGATACGCAGTATTTT. It translates to CASSVSSGRGRDTQYF.